This passage covers 22 T cell receptor beta chains from one sample sequenced in a study of blood T cells in healthy people across ages. A J-beta primer mix and a sample-barcoded 5' primer were used in a second PCR of about 6 to 12 cycles. TCRdb re-analysed the 5' RACE reads in MiXCR, keeping a single row per CDR3 protein. This sample has about 1.1 million distinct CDR3 sequences; 35% to 40% occur once, and the top ten carry under 15%. Source material: blood. These receptors came from a man aged 18-30 years in good health.

This chain uses TRBV7-9 with TRBJ2-5; TRBD1 agrees at 9 bases. Trimming at V came to 2 bases and at J to 4 bases, leaving 11 bases not matched to a gene. CDR1 SEHNR and CDR2 FQNEAQ come from the germline V gene (reference sequence). The CDR3 length is 17 residues. CDR3 region: CASSLRSGTGSRETQYF. CDR3 DNA: TGTGCCAGCAGCTTAAGGTCTGGGACAGGGAGCCGAGAGACCCAGTACTTC.

This rearrangement joins TRBV6-2 or TRBV6-3 to TRBJ2-4; TRBD1 agrees at 10 bases. This CDR3 is 16 amino acids long. The trim removed 4 bases at V and 6 bases at J, leaving 9 bases unmatched. CDR1 MNHEY and CDR2 SVGEGT come from the germline V gene. The CDR3 loop is CASSSNRQGARNIQYF. In nucleotides, the CDR3 is TGTGCCAGCAGTTCGAATAGACAGGGGGCGAGAAACATTCAGTACTTC.

CDR3 bases: TGTGCCAGCAGCCACCCCAGGGGTGAAGCTTTCTTT. Translated: CASSHPRGEAFF. The chain has TRBV3-1 and TRBJ1-1; a possible D gene is TRBD1 (6 bases). The CDR3 has 12 residues. Germline CDR1 reads LGHDT; CDR2 reads YNNKEL (reference sequence). Trimming took off 3 bases at V and 7 bases at J, with 9 bases between the two ends.

The J gene is TRBJ1-1, the V gene TRBV6-5; no clear D. CDR3 length equals 12 residues. Germline loops: CDR1 MNHEY, CDR2 SVGAGI. V dropped 7 bases and J dropped 1 base, with 7 bases sitting between them. The CDR3 sequence is CASNSPNTEAFF. CDR3 coding DNA: TGTGCCAGCAACTCACCGAACACTGAAGCTTTCTTT.

The chain combines TRBV11-1 with TRBJ2-3; no reliable D call. Germline V CDR1 and CDR2: SGHAT, FQDESV (reference sequence). CDR3 length equals 15 residues. V dropped 6 bases and J dropped 2 bases, with 15 bases sitting between them. The CDR3 DNA reads TGTGCCAGCAGTCCACTAAGGGTTCTCACAGATACGCAGTATTTT. The encoded protein is CASSPLRVLTDTQYF.

The table lists this clonotype with many counts. This chain connects TRBV2 to TRBJ2-3, with D tentatively TRBD2 (6 bases). The germline V and J ends were trimmed by 4 bases and 0 bases, with 11 bases remaining between them. Germline V gene lookup returns CDR1 SNHLY and CDR2 FYNNEI. This CDR3 comprises 15 residues. The CDR3 DNA reads as TGTGCCAGCAGTGCAATTCGGGGGAGCACAGATACGCAGTATTTT. It translates to CASSAIRGSTDTQYF.

J is TRBJ2-1 and V is TRBV7-9; D is perhaps TRBD2 (6 bases). V was trimmed by 4 bases and J by 0 bases, leaving 16 bases between them. CDR3 size: 17 residues. Germline values: CDR1 SEHNR, CDR2 FQNEAQ (reference sequence). CDR3 amino acids: CASSSHGVGGSYNEQFF. The DNA for the CDR3 is TGTGCCAGCAGCTCTCATGGCGTGGGGGGCTCCTACAATGAGCAGTTCTTC.

Here the CDR3 reads CASSLEGVGNSNSPLHF. The CDR3 DNA reads TGCGCCAGCAGCCTGGAAGGGGTAGGGAACTCTAATTCACCCCTCCACTTT. The chain employs TRBV4-1 and TRBJ1-6; maybe TRBD1 (5 bases). This CDR3 has 17 residues. CDR1 MGHRA and CDR2 YSYEKL come from the germline V gene. Trimming pared 4 bases from V and 6 bases from J, leaving 19 bases between.

The V and J genes are TRBV28 and TRBJ2-1; D is ambiguous. The CDR3 contains 15 residues. Trimming stripped 1 base from V and 4 bases from J, with 11 bases between. The germline CDR1 and CDR2 sequences are MDHEN and SYDVKM. CDR3 DNA: TGTGCCAGCAGTTTATCGGCCAGCAAGTACAATGAGCAGTTCTTC. Translated: CASSLSASKYNEQFF.

This clonotype has just a few counts. The chain joins TRBV12-3 or TRBV12-4 to TRBJ2-3; TRBD2 matches 7 bases. This CDR3 spans 15 amino acids. V was pared by 5 bases and J by 2 bases, with 7 bases of the junction left unmatched. The CDR3 DNA reads TGTGCCAGCAGTAGGACTAGAGTTCTCACAGATACGCAGTATTTT. It translates to CASSRTRVLTDTQYF.

The CDR3 sequence: CASSPLRTGTSYNEQFF. CDR3 DNA sequence: TGTGCCAGCAGCCCCCTTCGGACAGGAACTTCCTACAATGAGCAGTTCTTC. V gene TRBV3-1 combines with J gene TRBJ2-1; 7 nucleotides align to TRBD1. Germline assignment: CDR1 LGHDT and CDR2 YNNKEL (reference sequence). J was trimmed by 1 base and V by 4 bases; bases with no gene match: 10. The CDR3 has 17 residues.

The J gene is TRBJ1-2, the V gene TRBV6-5; a possible D gene is TRBD1 (5 bases). Germline V CDR1 and CDR2: MNHEY, SVGAGI. The CDR3 is 13 amino acids. The V end lost 0 bases, the J end lost 6 bases, and 8 bases lay between the germline ends. Written as DNA, the CDR3 is TGTGCCAGCAGTTACTCAGAAGGGGATGGCTACACCTTC. The encoded protein is CASSYSEGDGYTF.

This clonotype turned up a few times. V is TRBV3-1 and J is TRBJ1-2; D unresolved. The CDR3 sequence is 15 residues long. CDR1 is LGHDT and CDR2 is YNNKEL in the germline V gene (reference sequence). With 0 bases removed from V and 4 bases from J, the gap between germline ends came to 12 bases. The CDR3, as DNA: TGTGCCAGCAGCCAAGACGGGAGCCTTGGCTATGGCTACACCTTC. The encoded protein is CASSQDGSLGYGYTF.

The chain is built from TRBV4-3 and TRBJ1-3; D gene unclear. Germline-derived CDR1 and CDR2 are LGHNA and YSLEER. Trimming stripped 0 bases from V and 1 base from J, with 16 bases between. The CDR3 sequence is 18 residues long. The chain's CDR3 is CASSQDNAAADSGNTIYF. DNA of the CDR3: TGCGCCAGCAGCCAAGATAATGCGGCGGCTGATTCTGGAAACACCATATATTTT.

This clonotype was seen a handful of times. The rearrangement joins TRBV6-2 or TRBV6-3 to TRBJ2-3, with D perhaps TRBD2 (5 bases). V lost 0 bases, J lost 2 bases, and 12 bases lay in between. The CDR3 runs 16 residues. Germline V gene sequence: CDR1 MNHEY, CDR2 SVGEGT. The CDR3 nucleotides are TGTGCCAGCAGTTACTCCGACTACTTTTCCACAGATACGCAGTATTTT. It yields the protein CASSYSDYFSTDTQYF.

In its sample, this clonotype was seen a few times. The chain uses TRBV29-1 and TRBJ1-2, with D perhaps matching TRBD1 (5 bases). The length of the CDR3 is 14 residues. Germline CDR1 is SQVTM and CDR2 is ANQGSEA. The ends were cut back, 1 base at V and 2 bases at J, with 11 bases in the middle. The DNA for the CDR3 is TGCAGCGTTGAAGCGCAGGGTGCCAACTATGGCTACACCTTC. Protein sequence: CSVEAQGANYGYTF.

This clonotype has only a few counts. Because the CDR3's place on the DNA is in doubt, the DNA is left out and the CDR3 is given as listed by TCRdb. V and J are TRBV12-3 or TRBV12-4 and TRBJ1-1; the table's TRBD1 call for D was not verified on the DNA. The CDR3 contains 14 residues when both ends are counted. The CDR3 here is CASSSSTVLTEAFF.

The V and J genes are TRBV5-1 and TRBJ2-3, with TRBD2 matching 8 bases. CDR3 length equals 16 residues. J lost 4 bases, V lost 0 bases, and 7 bases had no gene match. The germline V gene has CDR1 SGHRS and CDR2 YFSETQ. The CDR3 DNA follows: TGCGCCAGCAGCTTGGCCCGACGGGGGGGTCCAGATACGCAGTATTTT. Translated: CASSLARRGGPDTQYF. Full variable domain (rest looked up from reference TRBV5-1 and TRBJ2-3): KAGVTQTPRYLIKTRGQQVTLSCSPISGHRSVSWYQQTPGQGLQFLFEYFSETQRNKGNFPGRFSGRQFSNSRSEMNVSTLELGDSALYLCASSLARRGGPDTQYFGPGTRLTVL.

The V gene is TRBV9, the J gene TRBJ1-2; D gene unclear. Germline V lookup: CDR1 SGDLS, CDR2 YYNGEE. The CDR3 is made up of 11 amino acids. V gave up 3 bases and J gave up 10 bases, with 10 bases separating them. CDR3 sequence reads: CASSAGLFYTF. CDR3 DNA sequence: TGTGCCAGCAGCGCCGGCCTCTTCTACACCTTC.

The chain employs TRBV2 and TRBJ2-1; 10 nucleotides agree with TRBD2. V lost 6 bases and J lost 4; bases outside the gene matches: 12. The CDR3 spans 17 residues. Germline V CDR1 and CDR2: SNHLY, FYNNEI. The CDR3 DNA is TGTGCCAGCAGCGAGTTACTAGCGGGGATAGCATACAATGAGCAGTTCTTC. Residues: CASSELLAGIAYNEQFF. The full variable domain, its missing parts supplied by reference TRBV2 and TRBJ2-1, is EPEVTQTPSHQVTQMGQEVILRCVPISNHLYFYWYRQILGQKVEFLVSFYNNEISEKSEIFDDQFSVERPDGSNFTLKIRSTKLEDSAMYFCASSELLAGIAYNEQFFGPGTRLTVL.

The chain joins TRBV18 to TRBJ2-1; D possibly corresponds to TRBD1 (5 bases). Germline lookup yields CDR1 KGHSH and CDR2 LQKENI. The CDR3 length is 16 residues. V dropped 2 bases and J dropped 2 bases, with 13 bases sitting between them. CDR3 sequence (DNA): TGTGCCAGCTCACCATCAGGGAATCGTGCCTACAATGAGCAGTTCTTC. Translation: CASSPSGNRAYNEQFF.

This chain uses TRBV9 with TRBJ1-2; maybe TRBD1 (5 bases). CDR3 length: 17 amino acids. From germline, CDR1 is SGDLS and CDR2 YYNGEE. V lost 4 bases and J lost 0, with 19 bases in between. The DNA of the CDR3 is TGTGCCAGCAGCACAGTGTCGGGACGGGGAACTAACTATGGCTACACCTTC. Its translation: CASSTVSGRGTNYGYTF.